This T cell receptor (beta chain) comes out of a study of shared clonotypes between healthy human individuals. The protocol was immunoSEQ multiplex PCR, while the TCRdb copy is restricted to in-frame clones and leaves out a portion. This table has hundreds of thousands of clones, roughly 79% appearing once. CDR1 and CDR2 from the germline V gene are LNHDA and SQIVND (reference sequence). The trim removed 3 bases at V and 1 base at J, leaving 2 bases unmatched. The CDR3 has 15 residues. Sequenced sample: PBMCs. The TCR originated in a woman aged 40 to 55 in good health. Some clones in this sample may be carry-over from other donors' samples. This chain links TRBV19 with TRBJ2-1; TRBD2 matches 8 bases. The CDR3 DNA is TGTGCCAGTAGTATGAGCGGGGGATCCTACAATGAGCAGTTCTTC. Encoded protein: CASSMSGGSYNEQFF.